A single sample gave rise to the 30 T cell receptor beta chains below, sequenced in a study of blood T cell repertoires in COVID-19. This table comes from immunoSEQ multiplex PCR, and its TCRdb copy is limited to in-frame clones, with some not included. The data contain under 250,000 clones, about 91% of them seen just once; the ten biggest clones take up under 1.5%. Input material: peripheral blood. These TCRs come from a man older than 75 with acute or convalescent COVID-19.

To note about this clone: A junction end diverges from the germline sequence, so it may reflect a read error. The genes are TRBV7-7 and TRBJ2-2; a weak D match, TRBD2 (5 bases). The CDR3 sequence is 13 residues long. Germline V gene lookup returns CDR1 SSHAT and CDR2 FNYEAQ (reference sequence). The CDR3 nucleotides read TGTGCTAGCAGCTCTACTAGAACCGGGGAGCTGTTTTTT. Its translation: CASSSTRTGELFF.

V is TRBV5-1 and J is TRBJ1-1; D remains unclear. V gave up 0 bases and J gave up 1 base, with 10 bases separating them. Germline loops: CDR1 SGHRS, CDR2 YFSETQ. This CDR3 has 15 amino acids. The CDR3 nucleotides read TGCGCCAGCAGCTTGGTTAGTGGTTGGAACACTGAAGCTTTCTTT. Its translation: CASSLVSGWNTEAFF.

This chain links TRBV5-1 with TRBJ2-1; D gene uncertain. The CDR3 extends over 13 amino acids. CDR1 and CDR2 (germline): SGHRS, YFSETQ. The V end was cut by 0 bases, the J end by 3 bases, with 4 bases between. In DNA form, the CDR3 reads TGCGCCAGCAGCTTGGTACTCTACAATGAGCAGTTCTTC. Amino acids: CASSLVLYNEQFF. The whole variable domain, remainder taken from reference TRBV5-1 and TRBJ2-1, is KAGVTQTPRYLIKTRGQQVTLSCSPISGHRSVSWYQQTPGQGLQFLFEYFSETQRNKGNFPGRFSGRQFSNSRSEMNVSTLELGDSALYLCASSLVLYNEQFFGPGTRLTVL.

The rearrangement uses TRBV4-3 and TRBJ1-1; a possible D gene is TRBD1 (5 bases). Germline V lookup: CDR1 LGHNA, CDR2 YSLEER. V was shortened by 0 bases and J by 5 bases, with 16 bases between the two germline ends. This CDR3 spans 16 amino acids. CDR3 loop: CASSQDGLWGGTEAFF. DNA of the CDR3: TGCGCCAGCAGCCAAGATGGGCTTTGGGGGGGAACTGAAGCTTTCTTT.

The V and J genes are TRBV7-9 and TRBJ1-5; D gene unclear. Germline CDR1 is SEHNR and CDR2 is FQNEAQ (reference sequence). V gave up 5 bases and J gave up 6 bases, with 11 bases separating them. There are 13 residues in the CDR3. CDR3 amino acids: CASSLGSFQPQHF. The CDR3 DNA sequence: TGTGCCAGCAGCCTGGGGAGCTTTCAGCCCCAGCATTTT.

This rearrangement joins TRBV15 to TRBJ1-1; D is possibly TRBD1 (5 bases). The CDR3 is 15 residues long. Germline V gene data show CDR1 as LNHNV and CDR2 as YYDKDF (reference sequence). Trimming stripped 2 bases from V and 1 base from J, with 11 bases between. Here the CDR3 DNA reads TGTGCCACCAGCAGAACGACAGCCCCGAACACTGAAGCTTTCTTT. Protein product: CATSRTTAPNTEAFF.

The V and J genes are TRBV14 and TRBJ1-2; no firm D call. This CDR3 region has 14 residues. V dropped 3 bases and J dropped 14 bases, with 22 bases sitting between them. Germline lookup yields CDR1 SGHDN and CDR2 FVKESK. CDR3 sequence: CASSHVPGPLSATF. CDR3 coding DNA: TGTGCCAGCAGCCATGTTCCGGGTCCCCTTAGCGCGACCTTC.

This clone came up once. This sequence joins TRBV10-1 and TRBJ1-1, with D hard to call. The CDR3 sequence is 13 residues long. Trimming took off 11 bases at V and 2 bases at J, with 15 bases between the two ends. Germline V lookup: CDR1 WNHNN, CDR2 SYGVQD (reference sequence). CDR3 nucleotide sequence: TGCGCCGGCACGGTAGTCCCCAACACTGAAGCTTTCTTT. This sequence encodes CAGTVVPNTEAFF.

The CDR3 spells CATSRDLIGTGDGFGYTF. CDR3 bases: TGTGCCACCAGCAGAGATCTGATAGGCACAGGAGACGGTTTTGGCTACACCTTC. V usage is TRBV15 and J usage is TRBJ1-2; perhaps TRBD1 as D (5 bases). CDR1 and CDR2 (germline): LNHNV, YYDKDF (reference sequence). This CDR3 has 18 residues. Trimming pared 0 bases from V and 7 bases from J, leaving 24 bases between.

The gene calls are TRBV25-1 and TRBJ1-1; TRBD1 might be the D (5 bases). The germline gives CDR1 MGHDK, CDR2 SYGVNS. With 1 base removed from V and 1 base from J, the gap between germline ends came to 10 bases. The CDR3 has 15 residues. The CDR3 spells CASSEFRGRNTEAFF. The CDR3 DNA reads TGTGCCAGCAGTGAATTTAGGGGTAGGAACACTGAAGCTTTCTTT. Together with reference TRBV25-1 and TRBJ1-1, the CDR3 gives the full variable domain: EADIYQTPRYLVIGTGKKITLECSQTMGHDKMYWYQQDPGMELHLIHYSYGVNSTEKGDLSSESTVSRIRTEHFPLTLESARPSHTSQYLCASSEFRGRNTEAFFGQGTRLTVV.

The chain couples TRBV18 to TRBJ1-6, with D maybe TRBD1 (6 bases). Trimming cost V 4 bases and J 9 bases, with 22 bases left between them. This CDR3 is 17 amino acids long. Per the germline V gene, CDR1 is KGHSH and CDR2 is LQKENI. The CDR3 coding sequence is TGTGCCAGCTCACGGACCACAGGGATGGGTGAAAGTTCACCCCTCCACTTT. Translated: CASSRTTGMGESSPLHF. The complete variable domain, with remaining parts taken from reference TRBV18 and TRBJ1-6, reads NAGVMQNPRHLVRRRGQEARLRCSPMKGHSHVYWYRQLPEEGLKFMVYLQKENIIDESGMPKERFSAEFPKEGPSILRIQQVVRGDSAAYFCASSRTTGMGESSPLHFGNGTRLTVT.

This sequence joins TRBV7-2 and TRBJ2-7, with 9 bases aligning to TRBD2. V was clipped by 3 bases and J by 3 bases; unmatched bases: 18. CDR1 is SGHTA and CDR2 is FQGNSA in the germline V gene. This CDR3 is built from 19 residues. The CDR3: CASSFMVPRATSGYYEQYF. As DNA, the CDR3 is TGTGCCAGCAGCTTCATGGTTCCAAGGGCGACTAGCGGATACTACGAGCAGTACTTC.

DNA of the CDR3: TGTGCCACCGCCGAGACAAGGGGGCTCAGGAACACTGAAGCTTTCTTT. Its protein is CATAETRGLRNTEAFF. The gene calls are TRBV24-1 and TRBJ1-1; 7 bases match TRBD1. With 9 bases clipped from V and 1 base from J, the junction kept 13 bases outside the gene matches. The germline gives CDR1 KGHDR, CDR2 SFDVKD. The length of the CDR3 is 16 residues.

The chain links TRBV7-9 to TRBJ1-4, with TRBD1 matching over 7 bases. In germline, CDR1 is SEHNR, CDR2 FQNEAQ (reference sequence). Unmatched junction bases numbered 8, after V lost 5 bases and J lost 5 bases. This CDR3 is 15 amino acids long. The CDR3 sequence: CASSPRQGENEKLFF. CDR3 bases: TGTGCCAGCAGCCCGAGACAGGGAGAAAATGAAAAACTGTTTTTT.

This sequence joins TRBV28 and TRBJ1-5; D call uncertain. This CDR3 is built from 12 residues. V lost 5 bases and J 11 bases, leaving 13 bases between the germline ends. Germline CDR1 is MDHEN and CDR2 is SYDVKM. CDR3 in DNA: TGTGCCAGCAGTCGACTCCCTCTTGCCCAGCATTTT. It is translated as CASSRLPLAQHF.

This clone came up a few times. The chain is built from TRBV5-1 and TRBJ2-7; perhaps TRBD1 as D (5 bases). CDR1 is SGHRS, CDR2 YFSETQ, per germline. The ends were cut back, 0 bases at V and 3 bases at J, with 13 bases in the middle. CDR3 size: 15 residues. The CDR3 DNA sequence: TGCGCCAGCAGCTTGGGGCAGGGTGGGGACTACGAGCAGTACTTC. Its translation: CASSLGQGGDYEQYF.

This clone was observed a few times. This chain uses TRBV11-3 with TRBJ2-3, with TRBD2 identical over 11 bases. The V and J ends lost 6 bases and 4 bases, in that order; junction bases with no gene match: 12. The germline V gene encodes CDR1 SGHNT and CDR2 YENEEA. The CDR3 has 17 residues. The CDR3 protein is CASSSGLAVLGADTQYF. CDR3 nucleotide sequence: TGTGCCAGCAGTTCGGGACTAGCGGTCCTAGGAGCAGATACGCAGTATTTT.

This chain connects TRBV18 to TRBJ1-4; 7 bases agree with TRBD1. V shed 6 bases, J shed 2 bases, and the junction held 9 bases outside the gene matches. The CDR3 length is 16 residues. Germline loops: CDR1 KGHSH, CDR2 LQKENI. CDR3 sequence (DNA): TGTGCCAGCTCCTCACAGGGGTCCGGGACTAATGAAAAACTGTTTTTT. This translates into CASSSQGSGTNEKLFF.

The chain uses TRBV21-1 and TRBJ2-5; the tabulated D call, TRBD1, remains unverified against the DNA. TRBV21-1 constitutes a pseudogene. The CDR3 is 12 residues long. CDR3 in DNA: TGTGCCAGAGACGGGACAAAAGAGACCCAGTACTTC. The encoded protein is CARDGTKETQYF.

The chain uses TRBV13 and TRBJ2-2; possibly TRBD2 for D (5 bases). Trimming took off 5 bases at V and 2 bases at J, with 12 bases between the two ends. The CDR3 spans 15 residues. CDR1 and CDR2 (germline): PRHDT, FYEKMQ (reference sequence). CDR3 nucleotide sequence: TGTGCCAGCAGCCCGGCCGGAGGAAACACCGGGGAGCTGTTTTTT. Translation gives CASSPAGGNTGELFF.

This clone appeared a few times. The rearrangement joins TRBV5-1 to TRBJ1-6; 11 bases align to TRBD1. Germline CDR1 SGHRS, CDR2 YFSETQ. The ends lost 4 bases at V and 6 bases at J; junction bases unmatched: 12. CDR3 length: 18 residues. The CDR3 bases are TGCGCCAGCAGCCGTGGGACAGGGGGTCGAATAGGTAATTCACCCCTCCACTTT. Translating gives CASSRGTGGRIGNSPLHF. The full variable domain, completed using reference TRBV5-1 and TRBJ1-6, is KAGVTQTPRYLIKTRGQQVTLSCSPISGHRSVSWYQQTPGQGLQFLFEYFSETQRNKGNFPGRFSGRQFSNSRSEMNVSTLELGDSALYLCASSRGTGGRIGNSPLHFGNGTRLTVT.

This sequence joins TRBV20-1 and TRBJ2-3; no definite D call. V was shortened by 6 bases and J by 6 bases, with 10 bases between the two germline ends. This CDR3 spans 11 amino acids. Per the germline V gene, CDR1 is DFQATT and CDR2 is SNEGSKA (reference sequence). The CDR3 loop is CSAAPTDTQYF. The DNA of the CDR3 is TGCAGTGCCGCCCCTACGGATACGCAGTATTTT.

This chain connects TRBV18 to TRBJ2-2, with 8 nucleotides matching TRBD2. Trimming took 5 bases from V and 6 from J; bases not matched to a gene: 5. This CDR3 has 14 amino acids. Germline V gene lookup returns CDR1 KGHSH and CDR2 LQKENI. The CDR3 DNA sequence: TGTGCCAGCTCAATTAGCGGGAAGGCCGGGGAGCTGTTTTTT. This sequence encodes CASSISGKAGELFF.

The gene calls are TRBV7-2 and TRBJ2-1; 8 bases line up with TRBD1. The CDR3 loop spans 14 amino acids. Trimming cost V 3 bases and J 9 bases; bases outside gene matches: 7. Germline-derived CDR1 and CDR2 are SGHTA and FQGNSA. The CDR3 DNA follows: TGTGCCAGCAGCTTGGGGACAGGAGTGAGTGAGCAGTTCTTC. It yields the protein CASSLGTGVSEQFF.

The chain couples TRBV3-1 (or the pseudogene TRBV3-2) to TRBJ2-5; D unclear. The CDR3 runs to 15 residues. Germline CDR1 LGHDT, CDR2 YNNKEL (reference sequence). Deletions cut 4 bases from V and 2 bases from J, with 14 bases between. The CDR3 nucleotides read TGTGCCAGCAGCCCAGGTGTGAGTCTTCAAGAGACCCAGTACTTC. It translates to CASSPGVSLQETQYF.

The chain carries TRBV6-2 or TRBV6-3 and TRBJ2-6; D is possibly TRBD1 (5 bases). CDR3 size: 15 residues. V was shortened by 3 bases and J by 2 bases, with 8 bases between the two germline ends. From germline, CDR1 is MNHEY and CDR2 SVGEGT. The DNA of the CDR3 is TGTGCCAGCAGTTATGTGGGGCCTGGGGCCAACGTCCTGACTTTC. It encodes CASSYVGPGANVLTF.

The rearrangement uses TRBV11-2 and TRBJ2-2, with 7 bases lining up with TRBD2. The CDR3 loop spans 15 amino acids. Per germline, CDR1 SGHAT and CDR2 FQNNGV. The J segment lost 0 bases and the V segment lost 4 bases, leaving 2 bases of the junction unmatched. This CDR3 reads CASSWGRANTGELFF. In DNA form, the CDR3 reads TGTGCCAGCAGCTGGGGGAGGGCGAACACCGGGGAGCTGTTTTTT.

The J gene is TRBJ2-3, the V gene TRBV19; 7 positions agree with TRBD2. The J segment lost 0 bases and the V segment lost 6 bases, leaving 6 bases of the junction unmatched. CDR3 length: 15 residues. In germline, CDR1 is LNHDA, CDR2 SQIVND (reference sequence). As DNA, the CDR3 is TGTGCCAGTAGATCTTATAGCGGGAGCACAGATACGCAGTATTTT. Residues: CASRSYSGSTDTQYF.

CDR3 bases: TGTGCCAGCAGCCCCATGGATACGCAGTATTTT. As protein: CASSPMDTQYF. V and J are TRBV7-8 and TRBJ2-3; D gene unclear. The ends were cut back, 5 bases at V and 6 bases at J, with 6 bases in the middle. The CDR3 sequence is 11 residues long. The germline V gene encodes CDR1 SGHVS and CDR2 FQNEAQ.

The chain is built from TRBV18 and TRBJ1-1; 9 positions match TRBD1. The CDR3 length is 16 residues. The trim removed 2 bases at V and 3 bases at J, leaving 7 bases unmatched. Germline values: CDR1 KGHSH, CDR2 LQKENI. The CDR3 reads CASSPGTGRGYTEAFF. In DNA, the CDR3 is TGTGCCAGCTCACCAGGGACAGGGCGAGGGTACACTGAAGCTTTCTTT.